These 24 T cell receptor beta chains were sequenced from one sample in a study of identical twins. TCRdb itself ran the 5' RACE reads through MiXCR, one entry per CDR3 protein. This sample has around 670,000 distinct CDR3 sequences, with roughly 6% found just once. Sequences were obtained from naive T cells sorted from blood. Receptors were obtained from a man aged 18 to 29 in good health.

Regarding this clonotype: A clone one base away is much larger, so this may be a read error. This CDR3 is missing its conserved last phenylalanine or tryptophan, likely due to a read error. This rearrangement joins TRBV7-8 to TRBJ1-5; D is unclear. Deletions cut 3 bases from V and 8 bases from J, with 11 bases between. Germline V CDR1 and CDR2: SGHVS, FQNEAQ. This CDR3 has 13 amino acids. The DNA of the CDR3 is TGTGCCAGCAGCTTCCGGGCGGGTGAGCCCCAGCATTGT. Translated, it gives CASSFRAGEPQHC.

This clonotype was recorded a few times. The chain links TRBV24-1 to TRBJ2-1; TRBD2 agrees at 8 bases. V trimming: 0 bases; J trimming: 5 bases; junction bases outside the gene matches: 8. The CDR3 runs 17 residues. Germline V gives CDR1 KGHDR, CDR2 SFDVKD. For the CDR3, the DNA is TGTGCCACCAGTGATTTGCATTCGGGAGGGGTCAACAATGAGCAGTTCTTC. This sequence encodes CATSDLHSGGVNNEQFF.

This clonotype was seen ten or more times. This chain links TRBV27 with TRBJ2-7, with TRBD2 as a possible D gene (5 bases). The CDR3 runs 12 residues. Germline loops: CDR1 MNHEY, CDR2 SMNVEV (reference sequence). V was clipped by 6 bases and J by 6 bases, with 12 bases between them. This CDR3 is CASSSVGSEQYF. CDR3 nucleotides: TGTGCCAGCAGCTCAGTGGGGAGCGAGCAGTACTTC.

This clonotype was recorded at least ten times. The chain couples TRBV20-1 to TRBJ2-1, with D possibly being TRBD1 (6 bases). V lost 5 bases, J lost 6 bases, and 20 bases lay in between. CDR3 length equals 15 residues. The germline CDR1 and CDR2 sequences are DFQATT and SNEGSKA (reference sequence). The CDR3 is CSAPRTLRGGNEQFF. CDR3 sequence (DNA): TGCAGTGCTCCCAGGACCCTCAGAGGGGGCAATGAGCAGTTCTTC.

A few counts support this clonotype. The rearrangement joins TRBV20-1 to TRBJ2-1; possible D gene TRBD2, 6 bases. V shed 8 bases and J shed 6 bases, with 17 bases lying between them. Germline CDR1 DFQATT, CDR2 SNEGSKA (reference sequence). CDR3 length: 13 amino acids. The CDR3 DNA follows: TGCAGTCCCGGACCCCGGGGGTTCAATGAGCAGTTCTTC. Translated, it gives CSPGPRGFNEQFF.

This clonotype has ten or more counts. This chain links TRBV7-3 with TRBJ2-2; the match to TRBD1 covers 10 bases. The V segment lost 5 bases and the J segment 4 bases; nucleotides outside the gene matches: 7. The V gene's germline CDR1 is SGHTA and CDR2 FQGTGA. CDR3 length: 16 amino acids. CDR3 nucleotide sequence: TGTGCCAGCAGCCATACCGGGACAGGGGCCACCGGGGAGCTGTTTTTT. Its protein product is CASSHTGTGATGELFF.

A few counts support this clonotype. The V gene is TRBV6-2 or TRBV6-3, the J gene TRBJ1-1; D unresolved. This CDR3 has 13 amino acids. With 3 bases removed from V and 7 bases from J, the gap between germline ends came to 12 bases. Germline V gives CDR1 MNHEY, CDR2 SVGEGT. The CDR3 loop reads CASSYPALHEAFF. The CDR3 DNA sequence: TGTGCCAGCAGTTATCCCGCCCTCCATGAAGCTTTCTTT.

This clonotype was counted ten times or more. This chain uses TRBV20-1 with TRBJ1-6, with TRBD1 matching 12 bases. The CDR3 extends over 15 amino acids. Looked up from germline, CDR1 is DFQATT and CDR2 is SNEGSKA (reference sequence). The trim removed 2 bases at V and 13 bases at J, leaving 9 bases unmatched. DNA for the CDR3: TGCAGTGCTAGACCAACCGGGACAGGGGGCAAGCCCCTCCACTTT. As protein: CSARPTGTGGKPLHF.

This clonotype was picked up many times. The chain combines TRBV30 with TRBJ2-1; D is uncertain. V lost 7 bases and J 8 bases, leaving 9 bases between the germline ends. There are 10 residues in the CDR3. The germline gives CDR1 GTSNPN, CDR2 SVGIG (reference sequence). The CDR3 region has the DNA TGTGCCTCCCTTGGTTATGAGCAGTTCTTC. Its translation: CASLGYEQFF.

This clonotype was counted a few times. This sequence joins TRBV11-1 and TRBJ2-5; 8 bases line up with TRBD1. The V segment lost 0 bases and the J segment 2 bases; nucleotides outside the gene matches: 5. CDR1 is SGHAT and CDR2 is FQDESV in the germline V gene (reference sequence). This CDR3 spans 16 amino acids. Here the CDR3 DNA reads TGTGCCAGCAGCTTAGCGGGACAGGCGATACAAGAGACCCAGTACTTC. Translation gives CASSLAGQAIQETQYF.

V is TRBV11-2 and J is TRBJ2-1; 13 bases line up with TRBD2. Trimming at V came to 5 bases and at J to 5 bases, leaving 15 bases not matched to a gene. The CDR3 runs 19 residues. The germline gives CDR1 SGHAT, CDR2 FQNNGV. The CDR3 coding sequence is TGTGCCAGCAGCCTAACTAGCGGGAGGGCCCCCCCTTATGACAATGAGCAGTTCTTC. This codes for CASSLTSGRAPPYDNEQFF.

V usage is TRBV7-9 and J usage is TRBJ2-1, with 14 nucleotides matching TRBD2. This CDR3 region has 15 residues. V lost 5 bases to trimming and J lost 9 bases; unmatched junction nucleotides: 6. From germline, CDR1 is SEHNR and CDR2 FQNEAQ (reference sequence). CDR3 DNA: TGTGCCAGCAGCCCGGGACTAGCGGGAGTATTTGAGCAGTTCTTC. Translation gives CASSPGLAGVFEQFF.

The chain carries TRBV29-1 and TRBJ2-1, with D perhaps matching TRBD1 (6 bases). Germline CDR1 SQVTM, CDR2 ANQGSEA. The V end was cut by 0 bases, the J end by 8 bases, with 14 bases between. This CDR3 spans 14 amino acids. The CDR3 protein is CSVEDGTRGDEQFF. The CDR3 bases are TGCAGCGTTGAAGACGGGACACGTGGGGATGAGCAGTTCTTC.

The table lists this clonotype with many counts. CDR3 in DNA: TGTGCCAGCAGTTACAATGGCTACGAGCAGTACTTC. Protein product: CASSYNGYEQYF. The chain joins TRBV6-2 or TRBV6-3 to TRBJ2-7, with D unclear. V dropped 2 bases and J dropped 3 bases, with 5 bases sitting between them. The CDR3 extends over 12 amino acids. Germline CDR1 is MNHEY and CDR2 is SVGEGT.

This clonotype was picked up many times. The rearrangement links TRBV6-1 to TRBJ2-5; D perhaps matches TRBD2 (5 bases). The V gene's germline CDR1 is MNHNS and CDR2 SASEGT. The CDR3 is 13 amino acids. The germline V and J ends were trimmed by 8 bases and 2 bases, with 12 bases remaining between them. The CDR3 loop is CASGEGWQETQYF. The CDR3 region has the DNA TGTGCCAGCGGAGAGGGTTGGCAAGAGACCCAGTACTTC.

This clonotype came up many times. This sequence joins TRBV4-2 and TRBJ1-6; no firm D call. The CDR3 extends over 16 amino acids. V lost 1 base to trimming and J lost 4 bases, with 11 bases between them. The germline CDR1 and CDR2 sequences are LGHNA and YNFKEQ. The CDR3 DNA sequence: TGTGCCAGCAGCCAAGGGATCGGCGGGTATAATTCACCCCTCCACTTT. Protein sequence: CASSQGIGGYNSPLHF.

In this sample, this clonotype turned up many times. This chain uses TRBV9 with TRBJ2-5, with 8 bases fitting TRBD2. V dropped 4 bases and J dropped 7; count of bases not matched to a gene: 30. The CDR3 extends over 21 amino acids. Germline assignment: CDR1 SGDLS and CDR2 YYNGEE. The CDR3 sequence: CASSPRDPSGQKHYALGTQYF. For the CDR3, the DNA is TGTGCCAGCAGCCCCCGCGATCCTAGCGGGCAAAAACACTATGCGTTAGGGACCCAGTACTTC.

This clonotype came up many times. V and J are TRBV12-3 or TRBV12-4 and TRBJ1-4; 10 bases agree with TRBD1. V shed 3 bases, J shed 8 bases, and the junction held 9 bases outside the gene matches. The CDR3 length is 16 residues. The CDR3 coding sequence is TGTGCCAGCAGTTTCCGGACCGGGACAGGGGACGAAAAACTGTTTTTT. Its protein is CASSFRTGTGDEKLFF.

The chain joins TRBV25-1 to TRBJ1-4; TRBD1 is a possible D gene (5 bases). Germline lookup yields CDR1 MGHDK and CDR2 SYGVNS. The V end lost 6 bases, the J end lost 4 bases, and 12 bases lay between the germline ends. The CDR3 is 14 amino acids. This CDR3 reads CASRKGLINEKLFF. The CDR3 nucleotides read TGTGCCAGCAGGAAGGGACTGATTAATGAAAAACTGTTTTTT.

This clonotype was observed many times. The genes are TRBV20-1 and TRBJ2-2; unclear D gene. The CDR3 is 11 amino acids. V was pared by 6 bases and J by 8 bases, with 10 bases between. Germline CDR1 DFQATT, CDR2 SNEGSKA (reference sequence). The CDR3 nucleotides read TGCAGTGCCCTGGAAGTAGGGGAGCTGTTTTTT. Its translation: CSALEVGELFF.

The rearrangement links TRBV20-1 to TRBJ2-5; 7 bases are a match to TRBD1. Unmatched junction bases numbered 12, after V lost 2 bases and J lost 3 bases. Germline V CDR1 and CDR2: DFQATT, SNEGSKA (reference sequence). The CDR3 has 16 residues. The CDR3 spells CSARRQGITSKETQYF. The CDR3 region has the DNA TGCAGTGCTAGACGACAGGGAATAACAAGTAAAGAGACCCAGTACTTC.

This clonotype was detected ten times or more. The chain carries TRBV4-2 and TRBJ2-2, with 9 nucleotides matching TRBD2. Germline trimming cut 0 bases from V and 4 bases from J; bases unmatched to any gene: 3. The CDR3 sequence is 16 residues long. CDR1 is LGHNA and CDR2 is YNFKEQ in the germline V gene. The CDR3 DNA is TGTGCCAGCAGCCAAGAGACTAGCGGTTTCACCGGGGAGCTGTTTTTT. Translating it yields CASSQETSGFTGELFF.

This clonotype was recorded at least ten times. The chain joins TRBV3-1 to TRBJ1-2, with D uncertain. The CDR3 length is 11 residues. Germline values: CDR1 LGHDT, CDR2 YNNKEL (reference sequence). The ends were cut back, 7 bases at V and 6 bases at J, with 9 bases in the middle. The CDR3 loop reads CASTSGNGYTF. For the CDR3, the DNA is TGTGCCAGCACCTCAGGAAATGGCTACACCTTC.

This clonotype was counted ten times or more. This chain links TRBV7-9 with TRBJ2-7; D may be TRBD1 or TRBD2 (5 bases each). Trimming took 5 bases from V and 4 from J, leaving 24 bases between them. Germline values: CDR1 SEHNR, CDR2 FQNEAQ (reference sequence). This CDR3 spans 17 amino acids. The CDR3 reads CASSPSTLGTAVYEQYF. The CDR3 DNA reads TGTGCCAGCAGCCCCTCAACTTTGGGGACCGCAGTGTACGAGCAGTACTTC.